The 20 T cell receptor beta chains below come from one sample, sequenced in a study of T cell clones after liver transplantation. The assay was immunoSEQ multiplex PCR, and TCRdb's table has in-frame clones only and misses some. The repertoire has about 11,000 clones, roughly 70% of them found once; the top ten carry roughly a quarter. The source material was CD4+ T cells from blood, sampled around 33 months after liver transplant. The receptors stem from a human patient who received a liver transplant. Part of the T cells may come from the graft donor.

This clone has only a few counts. The chain links TRBV27 to TRBJ2-7; 11 bases align to TRBD2. The CDR3 has 14 residues. CDR1 MNHEY and CDR2 SMNVEV come from the germline V gene (reference sequence). Trimming removed 5 bases from V and 2 bases from J; junction bases left unmatched: 2. CDR3 DNA: TGTGCCAGCAGTCGACTAGCGGGGACCTACGAGCAGTACTTC. This gives the protein CASSRLAGTYEQYF.

The rearrangement joins TRBV6-5 to TRBJ2-3, with D perhaps matching TRBD2 (6 bases). The V gene's germline CDR1 is MNHEY and CDR2 SVGAGI. Trimming left V 8 bases short and J 5 bases short, with 11 bases between. This CDR3 has 12 amino acids. The CDR3 DNA sequence: TGTGCCAGCGGAACGGAGGGAGATACGCAGTATTTT. Amino acids: CASGTEGDTQYF.

The gene calls are TRBV19 and TRBJ2-3, with a tentative D call TRBD2 (7 bases). The CDR3 has 16 amino acids. Germline assignment: CDR1 LNHDA and CDR2 SQIVND (reference sequence). Trimming took off 2 bases at V and 2 bases at J, with 14 bases between the two ends. The CDR3 here is CASSIRGGYNTDTQYF. In DNA, the CDR3 is TGTGCCAGTAGTATAAGGGGGGGTTATAACACAGATACGCAGTATTTT.

With regard to this clone: Given a much more abundant clone one base away, this may be a read error. J is TRBJ2-2 and V is TRBV6-5; 8 bases agree with TRBD2. Trimming cost V 0 bases and J 7 bases; bases outside gene matches: 4. Germline CDR1 reads MNHEY; CDR2 reads SVGAGI. The CDR3 is 15 residues long. The CDR3 sequence: CASSYSRGGSGELFF. CDR3 in DNA: TGTGCCAGCAGTTACTCTCGGGGGGGGAGCGGGGAGCTGTTTTTT.

V is TRBV15 and J is TRBJ2-2; 7 positions match TRBD1. The junction had 0 bases not matched to a gene; V was cut back by 4 bases and J by 4 bases. Germline V gene lookup returns CDR1 LNHNV and CDR2 YYDKDF (reference sequence). This CDR3 spans 13 amino acids. The CDR3 region is CATSTGGTGELFF. The CDR3 DNA is TGTGCCACCAGCACAGGGGGCACCGGGGAGCTGTTTTTT.

The V gene is TRBV6-5, the J gene TRBJ2-2; D might be TRBD1 (6 bases). The CDR3 runs 13 residues. Germline V lookup: CDR1 MNHEY, CDR2 SVGAGI. The V end lost 5 bases, the J end lost 6 bases, and 10 bases lay between the germline ends. The CDR3 sequence: CASSHRAPGELFF. The DNA of the CDR3 is TGTGCCAGCAGTCACAGGGCCCCCGGGGAGCTGTTTTTT.

The V and J genes are TRBV27 and TRBJ2-7; the D gene is possibly TRBD1 (6 bases). The germline CDR1 and CDR2 sequences are MNHEY and SMNVEV (reference sequence). V lost 4 bases and J lost 6, with 10 bases in between. This CDR3 comprises 12 residues. The CDR3 loop is CASSSSGVEQYF. CDR3 DNA sequence: TGTGCCAGCAGTTCATCAGGGGTCGAGCAGTACTTC.

This chain uses TRBV19 with TRBJ2-1; D call uncertain. This CDR3 spans 15 amino acids. The V and J ends lost 3 bases and 0 bases respectively, with 9 bases between them. Germline CDR1 LNHDA, CDR2 SQIVND (reference sequence). CDR3 protein: CASSMGGSSYNEQFF. CDR3 DNA sequence: TGTGCCAGTAGTATGGGCGGCAGCTCCTACAATGAGCAGTTCTTC.

The rearrangement links TRBV6-1 to TRBJ1-1; D gene unclear. Between the trimmed V and J ends, which lost 4 bases and 0 bases, there was a span of 15 bases. This CDR3 spans 16 amino acids. Germline V gene data show CDR1 as MNHNS and CDR2 as SASEGT. This CDR3 reads CASSVDLIHMNTEAFF. The CDR3 nucleotides read TGTGCCAGCAGTGTTGACCTCATACACATGAACACTGAAGCTTTCTTT.

V gene TRBV27 combines with J gene TRBJ2-3; 13 bases are shared with TRBD2. This CDR3 contains 18 residues. Germline assignment: CDR1 MNHEY and CDR2 SMNVEV (reference sequence). V dropped 4 bases and J dropped 6; count of bases not matched to a gene: 13. The CDR3 DNA reads TGTGCCAGCAGTTCCCTCCTCGGACTAGCGGGAGTTGGTGATACGCAGTATTTT. Translation gives CASSSLLGLAGVGDTQYF.

The rearrangement links TRBV6-1 to TRBJ1-2; a possible D gene is TRBD1 (5 bases). The CDR3 contains 14 residues. V was pared by 5 bases and J by 5 bases, with 15 bases between. From germline, CDR1 is MNHNS and CDR2 SASEGT. CDR3 bases: TGTGCCAGCAGTTCACGGGGGGTCGAGTATGGCTACACCTTC. This sequence encodes CASSSRGVEYGYTF.

The genes are TRBV5-1 and TRBJ1-5; D not resolved. The CDR3 covers 14 residues. Germline V gene lookup returns CDR1 SGHRS and CDR2 YFSETQ. With 0 bases removed from V and 4 bases from J, the gap between germline ends came to 8 bases. CDR3 protein: CASSLEGSNQPQHF. DNA for the CDR3: TGCGCCAGCAGCTTGGAGGGAAGTAATCAGCCCCAGCATTTT. The full variable domain, in which reference TRBV5-1 and TRBJ1-5 provide the parts outside the CDR3, is KAGVTQTPRYLIKTRGQQVTLSCSPISGHRSVSWYQQTPGQGLQFLFEYFSETQRNKGNFPGRFSGRQFSNSRSEMNVSTLELGDSALYLCASSLEGSNQPQHFGDGTRLSIL.

The CDR3 loop reads CASSDLAGEADTQYF. For the CDR3, the DNA is TGTGCCAGCAGTGACTTGGCGGGAGAGGCAGATACGCAGTATTTT. The chain employs TRBV6-4 and TRBJ2-3, with 7 bases that match TRBD2. Germline assignment: CDR1 MRHNA and CDR2 SNTAGT. The CDR3 covers 15 residues. V shed 1 base and J 4 bases; nucleotides not matched to a gene: 5.

This clone was seen a handful of times. The chain combines TRBV4-2 with TRBJ1-1; D unclear. Per the germline V gene, CDR1 is LGHNA and CDR2 is YNFKEQ. The CDR3 length is 12 residues. V lost 0 bases, J lost 7 bases, and 6 bases lay in between. The CDR3 sequence is CASSQDASEAFF. DNA of the CDR3: TGTGCCAGCAGCCAAGATGCGAGTGAAGCTTTCTTT.

The table lists this clone with a few counts. The chain combines TRBV19 with TRBJ2-5, with a tentative D call TRBD1 (6 bases). The germline V gene has CDR1 LNHDA and CDR2 SQIVND (reference sequence). This CDR3 spans 15 amino acids. The germline V and J ends were trimmed by 6 bases and 3 bases, with 17 bases remaining between them. The CDR3 nucleotides are TGTGCCAGTAGCCCGCTTGGACAGATTAAAGAGACCCAGTACTTC. This encodes CASSPLGQIKETQYF.

This clone was counted a few times. The chain joins TRBV27 to TRBJ2-3; D gene ambiguous. Trimming took off 2 bases at V and 2 bases at J, with 8 bases between the two ends. Germline V lookup: CDR1 MNHEY, CDR2 SMNVEV (reference sequence). The CDR3 sequence is 14 residues long. In DNA, the CDR3 is TGTGCCAGCAGTTTACGGCAGGCCACAGATACGCAGTATTTT. It specifies CASSLRQATDTQYF.

This clone occurred a few times. V is TRBV10-2 and J is TRBJ2-7; D remains ambiguous. CDR1 is WSHSY and CDR2 is SAAADI in the germline V gene. The CDR3 has 14 amino acids. V was pared by 1 base and J by 4 bases, with 11 bases between. The CDR3 is CASSEYGYSYEQYV. DNA for the CDR3: TGCGCCAGCAGTGAGTACGGCTACTCGTACGAGCAGTACGTC.

J is TRBJ2-1 and V is TRBV6-4; TRBD2 agrees at 10 bases. Trimming cost V 4 bases and J 7 bases; bases outside gene matches: 13. This CDR3 region has 17 residues. Germline CDR1 is MRHNA and CDR2 is SNTAGT. The CDR3: CASSAAPAAGGANEQFF. The CDR3 coding sequence is TGTGCCAGCAGTGCGGCCCCCGCAGCGGGGGGGGCAAATGAGCAGTTCTTC.

This clone was seen only once. The chain joins TRBV5-1 to TRBJ2-7; 12 nucleotides match TRBD2. CDR3 length equals 15 residues. CDR1 SGHRS and CDR2 YFSETQ come from the germline V gene. With V trimmed by 3 bases and J by 4 bases, 5 bases remained unmatched. The CDR3 sequence: CASSSTSGGIYEQYF. The CDR3 coding sequence is TGCGCCAGCAGCTCGACTAGCGGGGGAATATACGAGCAGTACTTC.

The chain uses TRBV6-5 and TRBJ2-7; 7 bases fit TRBD1. Germline values: CDR1 MNHEY, CDR2 SVGAGI. J was trimmed by 5 bases and V by 6 bases; bases with no gene match: 13. This CDR3 region has 15 residues. CDR3 nucleotide sequence: TGTGCCAGCAGCCCTCTCCCCGACAGGGCCCACGAGCAGTACTTC. Its translation is CASSPLPDRAHEQYF.